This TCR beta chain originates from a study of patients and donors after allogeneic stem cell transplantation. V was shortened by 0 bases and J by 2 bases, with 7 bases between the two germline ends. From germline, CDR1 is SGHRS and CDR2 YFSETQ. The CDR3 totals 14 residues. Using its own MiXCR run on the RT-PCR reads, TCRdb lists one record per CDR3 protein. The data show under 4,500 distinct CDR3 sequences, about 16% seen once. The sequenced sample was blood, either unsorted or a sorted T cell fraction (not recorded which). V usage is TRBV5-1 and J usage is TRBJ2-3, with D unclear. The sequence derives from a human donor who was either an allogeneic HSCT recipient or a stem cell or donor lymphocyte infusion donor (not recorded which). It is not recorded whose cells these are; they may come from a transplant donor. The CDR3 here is CASSLGLFTDTQYF. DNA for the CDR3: TGCGCCAGCAGCTTGGGACTTTTCACAGATACGCAGTATTTT.